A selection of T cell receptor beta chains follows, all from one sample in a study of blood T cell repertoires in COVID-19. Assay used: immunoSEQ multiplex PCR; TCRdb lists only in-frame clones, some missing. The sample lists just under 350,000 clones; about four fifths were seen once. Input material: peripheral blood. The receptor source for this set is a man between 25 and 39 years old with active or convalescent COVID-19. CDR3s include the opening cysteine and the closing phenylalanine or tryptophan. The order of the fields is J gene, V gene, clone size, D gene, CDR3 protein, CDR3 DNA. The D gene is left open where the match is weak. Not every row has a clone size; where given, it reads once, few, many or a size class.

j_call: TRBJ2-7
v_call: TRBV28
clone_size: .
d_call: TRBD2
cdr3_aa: CASSFFLAGGPYEQYF
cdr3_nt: TGTGCCAGCAGTTTCTTTCTAGCGGGAGGGCCCTACGAGCAGTACTTC

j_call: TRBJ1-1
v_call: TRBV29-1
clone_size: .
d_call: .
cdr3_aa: CSVGKLMNTEAFF
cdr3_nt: TGCAGCGTCGGGAAGCTTATGAACACTGAAGCTTTCTTT

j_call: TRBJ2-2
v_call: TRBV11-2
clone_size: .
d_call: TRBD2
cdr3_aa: CASSLFPSGGASTGELFF
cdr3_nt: TGTGCCAGCAGCTTATTTCCTAGCGGGGGGGCCTCGACCGGGGAGCTGTTTTTT

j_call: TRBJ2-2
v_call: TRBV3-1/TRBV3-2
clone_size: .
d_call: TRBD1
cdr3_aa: CASSHTGTGSTNTGELFF
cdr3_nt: TGTGCCAGCAGCCATACCGGGACAGGGTCTACGAACACCGGGGAGCTGTTTTTT

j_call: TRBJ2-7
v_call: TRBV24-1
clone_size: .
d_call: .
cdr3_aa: CATSDLEAPYEQYF
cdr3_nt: TGTGCCACCAGTGATTTAGAGGCGCCCTACGAGCAGTACTTC

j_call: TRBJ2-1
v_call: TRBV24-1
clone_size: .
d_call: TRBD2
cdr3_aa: CATSETSGRIVNEQFF
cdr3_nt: TGTGCCACCAGTGAAACGAGCGGGAGGATTGTTAATGAGCAGTTCTTC

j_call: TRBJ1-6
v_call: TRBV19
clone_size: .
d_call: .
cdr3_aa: CASRQGQAPLHF
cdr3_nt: TGTGCCAGTAGGCAGGGTCAGGCACCCCTCCACTTT

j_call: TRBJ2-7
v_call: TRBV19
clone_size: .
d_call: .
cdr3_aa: CASSIVGRAESYEQYF
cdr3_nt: TGTGCCAGTAGTATAGTCGGCAGGGCTGAATCCTACGAGCAGTACTTC

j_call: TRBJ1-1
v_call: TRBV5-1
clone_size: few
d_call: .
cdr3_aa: CASRNSGAEAFF
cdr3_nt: TGCGCCAGCAGAAATAGCGGAGCTGAAGCTTTCTTT

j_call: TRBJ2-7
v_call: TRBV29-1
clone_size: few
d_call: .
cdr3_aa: CSALRYYEQYF
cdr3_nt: TGCAGCGCCCTCAGATATTACGAGCAGTACTTC

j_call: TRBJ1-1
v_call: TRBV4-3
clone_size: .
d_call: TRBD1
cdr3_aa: CASSLDRRTEAFF
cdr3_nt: TGCGCCAGCAGCCTGGACAGGAGAACTGAAGCTTTCTTT

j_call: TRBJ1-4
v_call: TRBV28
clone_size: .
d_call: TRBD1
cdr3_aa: CASSLNRGLMGEKLFF
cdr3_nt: TGTGCCAGCAGTTTAAACAGGGGCCTTATGGGTGAAAAACTGTTTTTT

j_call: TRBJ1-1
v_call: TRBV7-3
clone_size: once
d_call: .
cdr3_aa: CASSLSGKSMNTEAFF
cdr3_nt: TGTGCCAGCAGCCTCTCGGGAAAGTCCATGAACACTGAAGCTTTCTTT

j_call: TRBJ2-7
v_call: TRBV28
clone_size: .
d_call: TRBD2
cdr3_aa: CASGIAGVDPFQYF
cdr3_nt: TGTGCCAGCGGAATAGCGGGAGTTGACCCCTTTCAGTACTTC

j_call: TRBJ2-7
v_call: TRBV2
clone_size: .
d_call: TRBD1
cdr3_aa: CASSADRGYEQYF
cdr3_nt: TGTGCCAGCAGTGCGGACAGGGGATACGAGCAGTACTTC

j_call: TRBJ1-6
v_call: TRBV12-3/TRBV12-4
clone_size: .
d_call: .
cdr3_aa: CASSLMRGSLHF
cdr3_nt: TGTGCCAGCAGTTTAATGAGGGGGTCCCTCCACTTT

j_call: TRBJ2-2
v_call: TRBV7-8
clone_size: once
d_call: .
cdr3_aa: CASSPRGAGLTGELFF
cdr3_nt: TGTGCCAGCAGTCCTCGGGGGGCAGGCCTGACCGGGGAGCTGTTTTTT

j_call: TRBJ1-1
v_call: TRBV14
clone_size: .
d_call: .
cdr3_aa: CASSPTGRGAFF
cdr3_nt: TGTGCCAGCAGCCCAACCGGGAGAGGTGCTTTCTTT

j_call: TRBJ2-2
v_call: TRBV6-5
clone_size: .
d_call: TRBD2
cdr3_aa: CASRVSGTNTGELFF
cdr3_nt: TGTGCCAGCAGAGTTAGCGGGACGAACACCGGGGAGCTGTTTTTT

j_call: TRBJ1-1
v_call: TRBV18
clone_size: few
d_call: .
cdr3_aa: CASSPVRGTNTEAFF
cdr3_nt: TGTGCCAGCTCACCCGTGAGGGGGACGAACACTGAAGCTTTCTTT

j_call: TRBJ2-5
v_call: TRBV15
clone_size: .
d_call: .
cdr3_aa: CATSRDLTGTQYF
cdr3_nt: TGTGCCACCAGCAGAGACCTCACTGGGACCCAGTACTTC

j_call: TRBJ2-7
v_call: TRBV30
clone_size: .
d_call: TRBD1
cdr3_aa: CAWSSRDRSYEQYF
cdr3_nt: TGTGCCTGGAGCTCCCGGGACAGATCCTACGAGCAGTACTTC

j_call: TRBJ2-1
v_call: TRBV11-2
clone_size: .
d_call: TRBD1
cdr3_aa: CASSLRQGSYNEQFF
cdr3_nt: TGTGCCAGCAGCTTGAGACAGGGGTCCTACAATGAGCAGTTCTTC

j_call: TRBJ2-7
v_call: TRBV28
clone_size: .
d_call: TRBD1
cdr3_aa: CASTRQGAYEQYF
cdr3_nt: TGTGCCAGCACAAGACAGGGAGCCTACGAGCAGTACTTC

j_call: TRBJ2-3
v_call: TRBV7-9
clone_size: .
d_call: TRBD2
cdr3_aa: CASRPWLAGGADTQYF
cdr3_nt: TGTGCCAGCAGGCCATGGCTAGCGGGAGGGGCAGATACGCAGTATTTT

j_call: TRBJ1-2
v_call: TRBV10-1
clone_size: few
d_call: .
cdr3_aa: CASTVQGNGYTF
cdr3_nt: TGCGCCAGCACGGTTCAGGGGAATGGCTACACCTTC

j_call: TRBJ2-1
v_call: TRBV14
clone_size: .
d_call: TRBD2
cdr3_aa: CASSQDGGLAGTEQFF
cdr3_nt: TGTGCCAGCAGCCAAGATGGCGGACTAGCGGGAACTGAGCAGTTCTTC